Sequencing of this TCR beta chain was carried out in a study of radiation and T cells in renal cell carcinoma. Study-level results: No pretreatment tumor biopsies were available for baseline clonotypes. In blood, top tumor clones expanded by 2 weeks, shrinking by 4.

Data came from immunoSEQ multiplex PCR; TCRdb stores just in-frame clones and leaves some out. The table has 50,000 to 70,000 clones, around three quarters seen once. V was trimmed by 5 bases and J by 9 bases, leaving 17 bases between them. The CDR3 length is 14 residues. Germline loops: CDR1 MNHEY, CDR2 SMNVEV (reference sequence). Time point indicated: blood 4 weeks post-SBRT, at nephrectomy. Treatment defined: 15 Gy SBRT to primary tumor, nephrectomy 4 weeks later. Nephrectomy followed 15 Gy stereotactic body radiation by 4 weeks. This renal cell carcinoma was of the clear cell type. Comments on this clone: Its target is not known.

The chain is built from TRBV27 and TRBJ2-1; no reliable D call. The receptor comes from a man between 60 and 75 years old with renal cell carcinoma. The starting material was blood, obtained from a patient whose treatment included radiotherapy and nephrectomy. The CDR3 loop reads CASSEPGPRVEQFF. Here the CDR3 DNA reads TGTGCCAGCAGTGAGCCGGGCCCTCGAGTTGAGCAGTTCTTC.